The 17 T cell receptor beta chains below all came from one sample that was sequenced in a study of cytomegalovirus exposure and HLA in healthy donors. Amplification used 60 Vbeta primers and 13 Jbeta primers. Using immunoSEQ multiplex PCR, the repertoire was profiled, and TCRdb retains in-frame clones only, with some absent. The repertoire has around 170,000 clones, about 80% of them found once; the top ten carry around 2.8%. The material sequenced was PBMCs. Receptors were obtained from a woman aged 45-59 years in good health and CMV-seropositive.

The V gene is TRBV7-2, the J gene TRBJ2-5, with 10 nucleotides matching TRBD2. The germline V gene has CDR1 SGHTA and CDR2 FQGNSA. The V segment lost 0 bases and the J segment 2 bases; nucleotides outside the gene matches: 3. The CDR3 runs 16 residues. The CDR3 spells CASSLASSGGQETQYF. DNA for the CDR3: TGTGCCAGCAGCTTAGCTTCTAGCGGGGGACAAGAGACCCAGTACTTC.

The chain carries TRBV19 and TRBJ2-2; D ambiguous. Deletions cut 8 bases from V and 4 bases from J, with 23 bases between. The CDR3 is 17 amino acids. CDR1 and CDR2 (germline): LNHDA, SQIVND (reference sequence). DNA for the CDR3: TGTGCCAGTGGATTGCTGGCGGCCGTCGTTGGCACCGGGGAGCTGTTTTTT. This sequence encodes CASGLLAAVVGTGELFF.

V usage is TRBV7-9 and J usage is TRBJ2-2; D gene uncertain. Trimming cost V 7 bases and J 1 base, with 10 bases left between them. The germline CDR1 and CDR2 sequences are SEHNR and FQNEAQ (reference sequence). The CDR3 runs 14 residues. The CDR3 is CASTPGGNTGELFF. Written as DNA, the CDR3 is TGTGCCAGCACCCCCGGCGGGAACACCGGGGAGCTGTTTTTT.

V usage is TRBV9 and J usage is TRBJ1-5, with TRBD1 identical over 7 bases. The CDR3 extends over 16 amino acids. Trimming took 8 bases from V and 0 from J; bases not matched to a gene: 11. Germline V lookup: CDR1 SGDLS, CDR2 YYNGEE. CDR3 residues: CARPGGTDYSNQPQHF. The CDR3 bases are TGTGCCAGACCAGGGGGGACAGACTATAGCAATCAGCCCCAGCATTTT.

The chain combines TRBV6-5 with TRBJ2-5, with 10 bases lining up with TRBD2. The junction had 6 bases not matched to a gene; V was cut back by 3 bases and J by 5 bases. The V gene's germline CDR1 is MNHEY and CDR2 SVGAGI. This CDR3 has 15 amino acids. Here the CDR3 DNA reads TGTGCCAGCAGTTATAAGCGGGGGGGCTTTGAGACCCAGTACTTC. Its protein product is CASSYKRGGFETQYF.

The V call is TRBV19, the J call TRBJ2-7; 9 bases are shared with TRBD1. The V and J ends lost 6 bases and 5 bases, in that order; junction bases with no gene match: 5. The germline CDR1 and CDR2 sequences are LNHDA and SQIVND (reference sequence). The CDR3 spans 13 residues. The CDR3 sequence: CASRDRGNNEQYF. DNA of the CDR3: TGTGCCAGTAGGGACAGGGGAAACAACGAGCAGTACTTC.

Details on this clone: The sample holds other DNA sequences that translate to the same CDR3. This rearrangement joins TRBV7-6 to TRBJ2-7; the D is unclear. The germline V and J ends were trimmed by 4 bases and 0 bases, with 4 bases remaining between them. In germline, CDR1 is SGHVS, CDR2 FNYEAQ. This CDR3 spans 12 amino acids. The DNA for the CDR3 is TGTGCCAGCAGCTCGAGCTCCTACGAGCAGTACTTC. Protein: CASSSSSYEQYF.

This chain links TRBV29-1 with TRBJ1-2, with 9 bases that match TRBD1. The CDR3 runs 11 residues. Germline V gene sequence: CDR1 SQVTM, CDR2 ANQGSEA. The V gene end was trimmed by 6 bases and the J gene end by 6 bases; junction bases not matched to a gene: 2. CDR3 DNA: TGCAGCGTCGGGACAGGGCATGGCTACACCTTC. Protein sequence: CSVGTGHGYTF.

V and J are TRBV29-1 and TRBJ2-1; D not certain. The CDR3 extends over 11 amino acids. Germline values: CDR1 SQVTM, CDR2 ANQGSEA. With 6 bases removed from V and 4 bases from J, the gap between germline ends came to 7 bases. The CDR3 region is CSVLEYNEQFF. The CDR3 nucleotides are TGCAGCGTGCTAGAATACAATGAGCAGTTCTTC.

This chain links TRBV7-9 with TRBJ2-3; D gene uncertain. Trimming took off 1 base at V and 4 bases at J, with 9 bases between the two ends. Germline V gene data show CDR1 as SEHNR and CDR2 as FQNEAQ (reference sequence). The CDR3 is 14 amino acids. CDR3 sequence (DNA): TGTGCCAGCAGCTTAGAACTAACATCAGATACGCAGTATTTT. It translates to CASSLELTSDTQYF. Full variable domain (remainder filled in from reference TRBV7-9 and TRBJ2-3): DTGVSQNPRHKITKRGQNVTFRCDPISEHNRLYWYRQTLGQGPEFLTYFQNEAQLEKSRLLSDRFSAERPKGSFSTLEIQRTEQGDSAMYLCASSLELTSDTQYFGPGTRLTVL.

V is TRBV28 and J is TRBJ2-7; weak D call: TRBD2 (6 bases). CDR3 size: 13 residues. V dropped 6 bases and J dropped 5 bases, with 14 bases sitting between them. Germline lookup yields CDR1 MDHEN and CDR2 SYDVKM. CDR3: CASSPGGRDEQYF. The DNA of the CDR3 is TGTGCCAGCAGCCCCGGGGGTAGGGACGAGCAGTACTTC.

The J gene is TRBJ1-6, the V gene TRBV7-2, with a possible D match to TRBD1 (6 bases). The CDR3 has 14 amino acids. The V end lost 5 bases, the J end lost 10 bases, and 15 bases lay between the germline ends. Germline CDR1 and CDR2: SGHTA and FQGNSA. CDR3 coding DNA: TGTGCCAGCAGCCCAGATCCTCAGGGGTCACCCCTCCACTTT. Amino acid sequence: CASSPDPQGSPLHF. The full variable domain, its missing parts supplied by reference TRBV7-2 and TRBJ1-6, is GAGVSQSPSNKVTEKGKDVELRCDPISGHTALYWYRQSLGQGLEFLIYFQGNSAPDKSGLPSDRFSAERTGGSVSTLTIQRTQQEDSAVYLCASSPDPQGSPLHFGNGTRLTVT.

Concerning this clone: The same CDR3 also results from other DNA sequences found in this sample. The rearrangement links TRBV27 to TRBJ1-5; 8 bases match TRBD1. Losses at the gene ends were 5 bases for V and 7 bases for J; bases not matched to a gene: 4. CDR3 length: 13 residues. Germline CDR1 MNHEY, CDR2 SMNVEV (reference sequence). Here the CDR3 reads CASSRHRGQPQHF. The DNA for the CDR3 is TGTGCCAGCAGTCGGCACAGGGGGCAGCCCCAGCATTTT.

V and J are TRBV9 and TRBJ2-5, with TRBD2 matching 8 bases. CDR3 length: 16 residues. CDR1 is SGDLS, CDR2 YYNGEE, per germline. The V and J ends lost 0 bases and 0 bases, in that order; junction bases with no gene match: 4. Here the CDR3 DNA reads TGTGCCAGCAGCGTAGGAGCGGGGGCCAACCAAGAGACCCAGTACTTC. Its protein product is CASSVGAGANQETQYF. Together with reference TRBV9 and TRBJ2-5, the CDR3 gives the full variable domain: DSGVTQTPKHLITATGQRVTLRCSPRSGDLSVYWYQQSLDQGLQFLIQYYNGEERAKGNILERFSAQQFPDLHSELNLSSLELGDSALYFCASSVGAGANQETQYFGPGTRLLVL.

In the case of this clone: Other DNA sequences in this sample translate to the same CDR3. The CDR3 DNA is TGTGCCAGCAGTGAAACAGGAAATCAGCCCCAGCATTTT. As protein: CASSETGNQPQHF. The genes are TRBV6-1 and TRBJ1-5, with D perhaps TRBD1 (5 bases). V dropped 2 bases and J dropped 4 bases, with 6 bases sitting between them. The germline V gene encodes CDR1 MNHNS and CDR2 SASEGT. The CDR3 is 13 amino acids.

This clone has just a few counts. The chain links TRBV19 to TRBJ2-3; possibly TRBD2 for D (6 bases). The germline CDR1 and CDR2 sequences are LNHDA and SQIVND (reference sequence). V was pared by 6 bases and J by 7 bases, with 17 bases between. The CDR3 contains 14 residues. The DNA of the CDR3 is TGTGCCAGTAGGACGGGAGAGTCTCCGCATACGCAGTATTTT. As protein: CASRTGESPHTQYF.

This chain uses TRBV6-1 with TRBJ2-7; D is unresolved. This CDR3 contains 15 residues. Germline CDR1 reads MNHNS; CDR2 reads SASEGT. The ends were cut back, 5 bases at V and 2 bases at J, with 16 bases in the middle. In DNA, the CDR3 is TGTGCCAGCAGTTTCGGAACAGAAAAGACCTACGAGCAGTACTTC. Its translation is CASSFGTEKTYEQYF.